The sequence of this T cell receptor (beta chain) was determined in a study of T cell responses to AZD1222 COVID-19 vaccine. Germline CDR1 reads SGDLS; CDR2 reads YYNGEE. Trimming stripped 1 base from V and 5 bases from J, with 15 bases between. The CDR3 has 15 residues. Using immunoSEQ multiplex PCR, the repertoire was profiled, and TCRdb retains in-frame clones only, with some absent. The sample carries 50,000 to 55,000 clones, roughly 87% recorded once. The source is an adult who received the AZD1222 COVID-19 vaccine. Sequenced here: peripheral blood, sampled 28 days after the second AZD1222 dose. The genes are TRBV9 and TRBJ2-5; D could derive from TRBD1 or TRBD2 (5 bases each). The CDR3 protein is CASSVTSGAEETQYF. CDR3 coding DNA: TGTGCCAGCAGCGTAACTTCCGGGGCAGAGGAGACCCAGTACTTC.